This T cell receptor beta chain was recovered during a study of beta chain features in type 1 diabetes. The whole isolated RNA underwent reverse transcription, so sequencing captured expressed TCRB transcripts. Repertoires were generated with immunoSEQ multiplex PCR, while TCRdb's copy carries only in-frame clones and drops some. The sample yields 600,000 to 650,000 clones, around 16% seen once. Broader study findings: Because the template was cDNA, high-expressing cells might be over-represented.

The CDR3 is made up of 14 amino acids. Trimming at V came to 1 base and at J to 11 bases, leaving 9 bases not matched to a gene. Germline CDR1 SQVTM, CDR2 ANQGSEA. This clone occurred a few times. Its antigen is unidentified. The rearrangement uses TRBV29-1 and TRBJ2-5, with 11 nucleotides matching TRBD2. What was sequenced was naive CD4+ T cells from blood. The clonotype was recovered from a man younger than 30 in good health. CDR3 DNA sequence: TGCAGCGTTGAAGCTAGCGGGGGGAGAATCACTCAGTACTTC. It translates to CSVEASGGRITQYF.